The clone carrying this T cell receptor (beta chain) occurred a few times. What it recognizes is unknown. The sample is drawn from a study of shared clonotypes between healthy human individuals. Repertoires were generated with immunoSEQ multiplex PCR, while TCRdb's copy carries only in-frame clones and drops some. This table holds hundreds of thousands of clones, approximately 79% found once. This CDR3 contains 19 residues. Study conclusions and caveats: A handful of donors shared approximately 5% of their naive CD4 clonotypes. In this cohort, only blood was sampled, and tissue repertoires likely differ. Naive subsets tended to show greater estimated richness than memory subsets.

This chain uses TRBV21-1 with TRBJ2-4. TRBV21-1 is described as a pseudogene. The material sequenced was memory CD4+ T cells sorted from blood. Subset specified: CD45RA-negative fraction. This clonotype was sampled from a woman aged 25 to 45 in good health. The CDR3 DNA reads TGTGCCAGCAGCAAATCGTTTAGTTCCCGGGCTCCCTGTCATAACATTCAGTACTTC. Translating it yields CASSKSFSSRAPCHNIQYF.